Below are 22 T cell receptor beta chains sequenced from a single sample in a study of T cells after yellow fever vaccination. MiXCR was run by TCRdb on the 5' RACE reads, yielding one entry per CDR3 protein. The sample has 95,000 to 100,000 distinct CDR3 sequences, around 5.8% seen once. Sample: CD8+ T cells sorted from PBMCs, taken 10 days after the yellow fever booster vaccination. These receptors all stem from a man aged 18-30 years who received the YFV17D yellow fever vaccine.

In this sample, this clonotype turned up many times. The V and J genes are TRBV20-1 and TRBJ2-5; the match to TRBD1 covers 10 bases. The CDR3 runs 13 residues. J gave up 3 bases and V 5 bases, and 3 bases lay outside the gene matches. The germline V gene encodes CDR1 DFQATT and CDR2 SNEGSKA (reference sequence). CDR3 coding DNA: TGCAGTGCTTCCGGGACAGGGGAAGAGACCCAGTACTTC. Protein sequence: CSASGTGEETQYF.

This clonotype has just a few counts. The V gene is TRBV4-3, the J gene TRBJ1-1; no firm D call. Germline V CDR1 and CDR2: LGHNA, YSLEER. V was trimmed by 0 bases and J by 11 bases, leaving 16 bases between them. This CDR3 is 14 amino acids long. CDR3 nucleotides: TGCGCCAGCAGCCAAGATTCGACCTCCGGTCGGGCTTTCTTT. Translated: CASSQDSTSGRAFF.

This clonotype was seen a few times. J is TRBJ2-7 and V is TRBV6-5; TRBD1 matches 7 bases. Germline CDR1 is MNHEY and CDR2 is SVGAGI. The length of the CDR3 is 13 residues. V lost 0 bases and J lost 6; bases outside the gene matches: 2. CDR3 nucleotides: TGTGCCAGCAGTTACTCAGGGGGCAGCGAGCAGTACGTC. Translation gives CASSYSGGSEQYV.

The chain combines TRBV27 with TRBJ1-5, with a tentative D call TRBD1 (6 bases). Germline loops: CDR1 MNHEY, CDR2 SMNVEV (reference sequence). The CDR3 spans 15 residues. Trimming stripped 4 bases from V and 4 bases from J, with 14 bases between. The CDR3 DNA sequence: TGTGCCAGCAGTTCAGACAGGACCATAAATCAGCCCCAGCATTTT. It is translated as CASSSDRTINQPQHF.

The rearrangement joins TRBV7-2 to TRBJ2-3, with TRBD1 identical over 7 bases. The trim removed 3 bases at V and 0 bases at J, leaving 3 bases unmatched. Germline values: CDR1 SGHTA, CDR2 FQGNSA. This CDR3 has 15 amino acids. The CDR3 loop is CASSFGTVSTDTQYF. CDR3 DNA: TGTGCCAGCAGCTTCGGGACAGTTAGCACAGATACGCAGTATTTT.

There are a few counts of this clonotype. The J gene is TRBJ1-3, the V gene TRBV20-1; the D is unclear. The CDR3 length is 18 residues. Per the germline V gene, CDR1 is DFQATT and CDR2 is SNEGSKA (reference sequence). Deletions cut 3 bases from V and 3 bases from J, with 24 bases between. The CDR3 DNA sequence: TGCAGTGCTAGCATCCCGAAACCTCGGACGACATTTGGAAACACCATATATTTT. Its translation is CSASIPKPRTTFGNTIYF.

This chain joins TRBV5-8 and TRBJ1-6; no clear D gene. Trimming shortened V by 4 bases and J by 10 bases, and 15 bases separated the two germline ends. CDR1 SGHTS and CDR2 YDEGEE come from the germline V gene. This CDR3 has 14 residues. CDR3 sequence reads: CASSPELLVSPLHF. The CDR3 DNA reads TGTGCCAGCAGCCCGGAGCTTCTAGTCTCACCCCTCCACTTT. Drawing the rest from reference TRBV5-8 and TRBJ1-6, the complete variable domain is EAGVTQSPTHLIKTRGQQATLRCSPISGHTSVYWYQQALGLGLQFLLWYDEGEERNRGNFPPRFSGRQFPNYSSELNVNALELEDSALYLCASSPELLVSPLHFGNGTRLTVT.

In this sample, this clonotype turned up many times. The J gene is TRBJ1-5, the V gene TRBV12-3 or TRBV12-4; D possibly corresponds to TRBD1 (6 bases). Trimming cost V 4 bases and J 10 bases, with 14 bases left between them. The CDR3 has 13 residues. CDR3 nucleotide sequence: TGTGCCAGCAGTTGGGACACCCCTACACCCCAGCATTTT. Translation gives CASSWDTPTPQHF.

This clonotype was seen a handful of times. The J gene is TRBJ2-5, the V gene TRBV7-2; tentative D call: TRBD2 (6 bases). CDR3 length equals 16 residues. Germline V gene data show CDR1 as SGHTA and CDR2 as FQGNSA. Trimming stripped 6 bases from V and 5 bases from J, with 22 bases between. The CDR3 sequence: CASSFTSGRRLETQYF. In nucleotides, the CDR3 is TGTGCCAGCAGTTTCACCTCTGGGAGGCGTTTGGAGACCCAGTACTTC.

This clonotype was recorded many times. This sequence joins TRBV5-1 and TRBJ2-7, with D uncertain. Germline V gives CDR1 SGHRS, CDR2 YFSETQ. This CDR3 region has 14 residues. V gave up 0 bases and J gave up 0 bases, with 7 bases separating them. CDR3 protein: CASSLGFSSYEQYF. CDR3 in DNA: TGCGCCAGCAGCTTGGGGTTTAGCTCCTACGAGCAGTACTTC.

V gene TRBV3-1 combines with J gene TRBJ2-1; perhaps D is TRBD1 or TRBD2 (7 bases each). The V end lost 3 bases, the J end lost 2 bases, and 17 bases lay between the germline ends. The CDR3 runs to 17 residues. Germline lookup yields CDR1 LGHDT and CDR2 YNNKEL (reference sequence). CDR3 sequence: CASSQTLRGGPYNEQFF. CDR3 nucleotide sequence: TGTGCCAGCAGCCAGACCCTCAGGGGGGGGCCCTACAATGAGCAGTTCTTC.

Many counts were recorded for this clonotype. The V call is TRBV29-1, the J call TRBJ2-1; D gene ambiguous. Germline CDR1 reads SQVTM; CDR2 reads ANQGSEA. The V end lost 6 bases, the J end lost 5 bases, and 8 bases lay between the germline ends. The CDR3 spans 11 residues. The CDR3 here is CSVFRNNEQFF. Here the CDR3 DNA reads TGCAGCGTGTTCAGGAACAATGAGCAGTTCTTC.

The J gene is TRBJ2-7, the V gene TRBV4-2; 8 bases are shared with TRBD1. This CDR3 contains 18 residues. The germline CDR1 and CDR2 sequences are LGHNA and YNFKEQ. The V gene end was trimmed by 1 base and the J gene end by 3 bases; junction bases not matched to a gene: 14. As DNA, the CDR3 is TGTGCCAGCAGCCAAGCGATCCGCGTGAGAGGACAGGGCTACGAGCAGTACTTC. This sequence encodes CASSQAIRVRGQGYEQYF.

This clonotype was seen only a few times. V is TRBV4-1 and J is TRBJ2-7; D remains unclear. Trimming removed 1 base at V and 0 bases at J, with 10 bases between. The CDR3 is made up of 15 amino acids. In germline, CDR1 is MGHRA, CDR2 YSYEKL. The CDR3 is CASSQVVGSSYEQYV. The CDR3 nucleotides read TGCGCCAGCAGCCAAGTTGTGGGTAGCTCCTACGAGCAGTACGTC.

The V and J genes are TRBV2 and TRBJ2-7, with D unclear. The germline V and J ends were trimmed by 6 bases and 0 bases, with 15 bases remaining between them. Germline CDR1 SNHLY, CDR2 FYNNEI. The CDR3 sequence is 15 residues long. CDR3 coding DNA: TGTGCCAGCAGCTCTACTTCCGAACCCTCCTACGAGCAGTACTTC. Protein sequence: CASSSTSEPSYEQYF. Complete variable domain (other parts from reference TRBV2 and TRBJ2-7): EPEVTQTPSHQVTQMGQEVILRCVPISNHLYFYWYRQILGQKVEFLVSFYNNEISEKSEIFDDQFSVERPDGSNFTLKIRSTKLEDSAMYFCASSSTSEPSYEQYFGPGTRLTVT.

This clonotype was counted ten times or more. The rearrangement uses TRBV6-4 and TRBJ2-3; 8 nucleotides align to TRBD1. The CDR3 is 15 residues long. Germline loops: CDR1 MRHNA, CDR2 SNTAGT. With V trimmed by 4 bases and J by 5 bases, 8 bases remained unmatched. The CDR3 bases are TGTGCCAGCAGTGGGGCAGGGGGCGGCGGAGATACGCAGTATTTT. Protein sequence: CASSGAGGGGDTQYF.

This clonotype was counted only a few times. V and J are TRBV7-9 and TRBJ1-1; TRBD1 might be the D (6 bases). Trimming removed 5 bases from V and 3 bases from J, with 13 bases in between. The CDR3 runs 14 residues. The germline CDR1 and CDR2 sequences are SEHNR and FQNEAQ (reference sequence). CDR3 coding DNA: TGTGCCAGCAGCCCCCGAACAGGGTACACTGAAGCTTTCTTT. Amino acids: CASSPRTGYTEAFF.

V and J are TRBV6-2 or TRBV6-3 and TRBJ2-3; no definite D call. The V end was cut by 6 bases, the J end by 4 bases, with 14 bases between. The CDR3 is 14 residues long. CDR1 is MNHEY, CDR2 SVGEGT, per germline. CDR3 sequence: CASSRPYSPDTQYF. The CDR3 DNA sequence: TGTGCCAGCAGCCGGCCTTATTCCCCAGATACGCAGTATTTT.

The chain links TRBV10-3 to TRBJ2-2, with D unresolved. The CDR3 loop spans 16 amino acids. The V and J ends lost 0 bases and 6 bases respectively, with 14 bases between them. In germline, CDR1 is ENHRY, CDR2 SYGVKD. CDR3 residues: CAISESTATPAGELFF. Here the CDR3 DNA reads TGTGCCATCAGTGAGTCAACAGCCACCCCAGCCGGGGAGCTGTTTTTT.

This clonotype has only a few counts. This chain uses TRBV7-3 with TRBJ2-7; D is ambiguous. CDR1 and CDR2 (germline): SGHTA, FQGTGA. The V and J ends lost 5 bases and 3 bases respectively, with 11 bases between them. This CDR3 has 13 amino acids. CDR3 loop: CASSAGPGYEQYV. The CDR3 DNA reads TGTGCCAGCAGCGCCGGCCCGGGCTACGAGCAGTACGTC.

This clonotype was seen a handful of times. The V call is TRBV3-1, the J call TRBJ2-1; TRBD1 or TRBD2 may be the D gene (6 bases each). Trimming took 1 base from V and 8 from J, leaving 15 bases between them. The CDR3 runs to 15 residues. The germline V gene encodes CDR1 LGHDT and CDR2 YNNKEL (reference sequence). The CDR3 is CASSQAGAVYDEQFF. CDR3 coding DNA: TGTGCCAGCAGCCAAGCGGGGGCCGTTTATGATGAGCAGTTCTTC.

The chain carries TRBV4-3 and TRBJ1-5, with no clear D. The CDR3 spans 17 residues. Looked up from germline, CDR1 is LGHNA and CDR2 is YSLEER. Trimming pared 0 bases from V and 2 bases from J, leaving 14 bases between. This CDR3 is CASSQDIDPTGNQPQHF. As DNA, the CDR3 is TGCGCCAGCAGCCAAGATATCGACCCCACGGGCAATCAGCCCCAGCATTTT.